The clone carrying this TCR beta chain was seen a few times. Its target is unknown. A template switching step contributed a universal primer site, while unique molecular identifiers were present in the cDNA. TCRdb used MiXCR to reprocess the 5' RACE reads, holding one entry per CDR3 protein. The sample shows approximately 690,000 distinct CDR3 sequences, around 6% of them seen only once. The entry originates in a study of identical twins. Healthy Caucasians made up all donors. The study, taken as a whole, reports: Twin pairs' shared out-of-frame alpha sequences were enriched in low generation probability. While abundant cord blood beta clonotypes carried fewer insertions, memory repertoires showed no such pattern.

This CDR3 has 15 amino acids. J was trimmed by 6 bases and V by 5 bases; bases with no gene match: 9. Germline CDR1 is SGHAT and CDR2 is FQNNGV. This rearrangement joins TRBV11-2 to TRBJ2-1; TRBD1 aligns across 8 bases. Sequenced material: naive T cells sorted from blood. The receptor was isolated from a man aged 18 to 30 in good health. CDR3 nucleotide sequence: TGTGCCAGCAGCACCCGACAGGGGAGGATCAATGAGCAGTTCTTC. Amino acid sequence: CASSTRQGRINEQFF.